Listed below are T cell receptor beta chains from one sample, sequenced in a study of blood T cell repertoires in COVID-19. Method: immunoSEQ multiplex PCR; TCRdb's copy keeps in-frame clones and lacks some. The sample has about 93,000 clones; about nine tenths are singletons. The specimen was peripheral blood. These receptors were taken from a human donor with active COVID-19. The donor label of this sample is uncertain. CDR3s include the opening cysteine and the closing phenylalanine or tryptophan. Fields, in order: clone size, J gene, V gene, D gene, CDR3 protein, CDR3 DNA. D genes are given only for firm matches. Clone size is stated in some rows and not others, as once, few, many or a class when expanded.

clone_size: -; j_call: TRBJ2-7; v_call: TRBV28; d_call: -; cdr3_aa: CASGPGNAYEQYF; cdr3_nt: TGTGCCAGCGGGCCCGGGAACGCCTACGAGCAGTACTTC
clone_size: -; j_call: TRBJ1-4; v_call: TRBV7-8; d_call: -; cdr3_aa: CASSAMGGTNEKLFF; cdr3_nt: TGTGCCAGCAGCGCCATGGGGGGGACTAATGAAAAACTGTTTTTT
clone_size: -; j_call: TRBJ2-1; v_call: TRBV27; d_call: -; cdr3_aa: CASSLSGGNEQFF; cdr3_nt: TGTGCCAGCAGTTTATCGGGGGGAAATGAGCAGTTCTTC
clone_size: -; j_call: TRBJ1-2; v_call: TRBV6-5; d_call: TRBD1; cdr3_aa: CASSYSAGQTNYGYTF; cdr3_nt: TGTGCCAGCAGTTACTCCGCGGGACAGACTAACTATGGCTACACCTTC
clone_size: -; j_call: TRBJ2-1; v_call: TRBV27; d_call: TRBD1; cdr3_aa: CASSPQGNEQFF; cdr3_nt: TGTGCCAGCAGTCCACAGGGGAATGAGCAGTTCTTC
clone_size: once; j_call: TRBJ2-7; v_call: TRBV5-1; d_call: -; cdr3_aa: CASSLLVSYEQYF; cdr3_nt: TGCGCCAGCAGCTTACTAGTCTCCTACGAGCAGTACTTC
clone_size: -; j_call: TRBJ2-7; v_call: TRBV9; d_call: TRBD1; cdr3_aa: CASSVGTGGSYEQYF; cdr3_nt: TGTGCCAGCAGCGTTGGGACAGGGGGCTCCTACGAGCAGTACTTC
clone_size: -; j_call: TRBJ1-1; v_call: TRBV28; d_call: TRBD1; cdr3_aa: CASSLRGQGVNTEAFF; cdr3_nt: TGTGCCAGCAGTTTAAGGGGACAGGGAGTGAACACTGAAGCTTTCTTT
clone_size: -; j_call: TRBJ1-2; v_call: TRBV9; d_call: -; cdr3_aa: CASSVEGVAGLANYGYTF; cdr3_nt: TGTGCCAGCAGCGTAGAGGGAGTGGCAGGCCTAGCTAACTATGGCTACACCTTC
clone_size: -; j_call: TRBJ1-5; v_call: TRBV18; d_call: TRBD1; cdr3_aa: CASSLTGLQPQHF; cdr3_nt: TGTGCCAGCTCATTGACAGGGTTGCAGCCCCAGCATTTT
clone_size: -; j_call: TRBJ1-1; v_call: TRBV6-2/TRBV6-3; d_call: -; cdr3_aa: CASSRGYTEAFF; cdr3_nt: TGTGCCAGCAGTCGGGGTTACACTGAAGCTTTCTTT
clone_size: -; j_call: TRBJ2-2; v_call: TRBV11-2; d_call: -; cdr3_aa: CASSLGSRQGFTGELFF; cdr3_nt: TGTGCCAGCAGCTTAGGTTCTCGGCAGGGGTTCACCGGGGAGCTGTTTTTT
clone_size: -; j_call: TRBJ1-1; v_call: TRBV9; d_call: -; cdr3_aa: CASSVDPAGTNTEAFF; cdr3_nt: TGTGCCAGCAGCGTAGATCCCGCAGGGACTAACACTGAAGCTTTCTTT
clone_size: -; j_call: TRBJ1-2; v_call: TRBV19; d_call: -; cdr3_aa: CASSMGQGYGYTF; cdr3_nt: TGTGCCAGTAGTATGGGCCAGGGCTATGGCTACACCTTC
clone_size: -; j_call: TRBJ2-1; v_call: TRBV7-9; d_call: TRBD2; cdr3_aa: CASSAGLAGGSSYNEQFF; cdr3_nt: TGTGCCAGCAGCGCTGGACTAGCGGGGGGATCGTCCTACAATGAGCAGTTCTTC
clone_size: -; j_call: TRBJ2-5; v_call: TRBV7-2; d_call: -; cdr3_aa: CASSLEQGLSETQYF; cdr3_nt: TGTGCCAGCAGCTTGGAACAGGGTCTTTCGGAGACCCAGTACTTC
clone_size: -; j_call: TRBJ2-1; v_call: TRBV7-6; d_call: -; cdr3_aa: CASSPYTADEQFF; cdr3_nt: TGTGCCAGCAGCCCCTATACCGCCGATGAGCAGTTCTTC
clone_size: -; j_call: TRBJ2-1; v_call: TRBV7-6; d_call: TRBD2; cdr3_aa: CASSENSGGAYNEQFF; cdr3_nt: TGTGCCAGCAGCGAAAATAGCGGGGGGGCCTACAATGAGCAGTTCTTC
clone_size: -; j_call: TRBJ2-7; v_call: TRBV5-1; d_call: TRBD1; cdr3_aa: CASSAGQGVEQYF; cdr3_nt: TGCGCCAGCAGCGCGGGACAGGGGGTCGAGCAGTACTTC
clone_size: -; j_call: TRBJ1-6; v_call: TRBV3-1/TRBV3-2; d_call: TRBD1; cdr3_aa: CASSRGQVRSPLHF; cdr3_nt: TGTGCCAGCAGCCGTGGACAGGTTCGGTCACCCCTCCACTTT
clone_size: -; j_call: TRBJ2-6; v_call: TRBV7-2; d_call: TRBD1; cdr3_aa: CASSFTGGAAISGANVLTF; cdr3_nt: TGTGCCAGCAGCTTTACAGGGGGCGCCGCGATTTCTGGGGCCAACGTCCTGACTTTC
clone_size: -; j_call: TRBJ1-4; v_call: TRBV12-3/TRBV12-4; d_call: -; cdr3_aa: CASSFGQEKLFF; cdr3_nt: TGTGCCAGCAGTTTCGGACAGGAAAAACTGTTTTTT
clone_size: -; j_call: TRBJ2-2; v_call: TRBV11-2; d_call: -; cdr3_aa: CASSLGQSGDTGELFF; cdr3_nt: TGTGCCAGCAGCTTGGGACAGTCGGGGGACACCGGGGAGCTGTTTTTT
clone_size: -; j_call: TRBJ1-2; v_call: TRBV4-1; d_call: -; cdr3_aa: CASTGRHYGYTF; cdr3_nt: TGCGCCAGCACTGGGCGTCACTATGGCTACACCTTC
clone_size: -; j_call: TRBJ1-4; v_call: TRBV6-6; d_call: -; cdr3_aa: CASSQQAEDEKLFF; cdr3_nt: TGTGCCAGCAGTCAACAGGCTGAAGATGAAAAACTGTTTTTT
clone_size: -; j_call: TRBJ1-4; v_call: TRBV3-1/TRBV3-2; d_call: TRBD1; cdr3_aa: CASSSTGFEEKLFF; cdr3_nt: TGTGCCAGCAGCTCGACAGGGTTCGAGGAAAAACTGTTTTTT
clone_size: -; j_call: TRBJ2-1; v_call: TRBV7-2; d_call: TRBD1; cdr3_aa: CASSTRQGPTYEQFF; cdr3_nt: TGTGCCAGCAGCACCAGACAGGGACCCACGTATGAGCAGTTCTTC
clone_size: -; j_call: TRBJ1-2; v_call: TRBV6-2/TRBV6-3; d_call: TRBD1; cdr3_aa: CASSPDWTGFDGYTF; cdr3_nt: TGTGCCAGCAGTCCCGACTGGACAGGGTTCGATGGCTACACCTTC
clone_size: -; j_call: TRBJ2-1; v_call: TRBV9; d_call: TRBD2; cdr3_aa: CASSVGLAGGPQNEQFF; cdr3_nt: TGTGCCAGCAGCGTAGGGTTAGCGGGGGGACCACAGAATGAGCAGTTCTTC
clone_size: -; j_call: TRBJ1-1; v_call: TRBV7-8; d_call: -; cdr3_aa: CASTLATGRMNTEAFF; cdr3_nt: TGTGCCAGCACCCTTGCGACAGGTCGCATGAACACTGAAGCTTTCTTT
clone_size: once; j_call: TRBJ2-2; v_call: TRBV11-2; d_call: -; cdr3_aa: CASSLDPVANQNTGELFF; cdr3_nt: TGTGCCAGCAGCTTAGACCCCGTAGCGAACCAGAACACCGGGGAGCTGTTTTTT
clone_size: -; j_call: TRBJ2-5; v_call: TRBV7-6; d_call: TRBD1; cdr3_aa: CASSPIVGTGGLGETQYF; cdr3_nt: TGTGCCAGCAGCCCCATAGTAGGGACAGGGGGCTTAGGAGAGACCCAGTACTTC
clone_size: -; j_call: TRBJ1-3; v_call: TRBV5-1; d_call: -; cdr3_aa: CASSLATGGRSGNTIYF; cdr3_nt: TGCGCCAGCAGCTTGGCCACGGGGGGCCGCTCTGGAAACACCATATATTTT
clone_size: -; j_call: TRBJ2-3; v_call: TRBV7-3; d_call: -; cdr3_aa: CASSSEVTDTQYF; cdr3_nt: TGTGCCAGCAGCTCGGAGGTGACAGATACGCAGTATTTT
clone_size: -; j_call: TRBJ2-3; v_call: TRBV19; d_call: -; cdr3_aa: CASSVISTDTQYF; cdr3_nt: TGTGCCAGTAGCGTAATCAGCACAGATACGCAGTATTTT
clone_size: once; j_call: TRBJ1-5; v_call: TRBV6-2/TRBV6-3; d_call: TRBD1; cdr3_aa: CASSYDPGGFGNQPQHF; cdr3_nt: TGTGCCAGCAGTTACGACCCAGGGGGGTTTGGCAATCAGCCCCAGCATTTT
clone_size: -; j_call: TRBJ2-4; v_call: TRBV19; d_call: TRBD1; cdr3_aa: CASSTLRTGGGKNIQYF; cdr3_nt: TGTGCCAGTAGTACCCTCAGGACAGGGGGTGGGAAAAACATTCAGTACTTC
clone_size: -; j_call: TRBJ2-1; v_call: TRBV24-1; d_call: TRBD2; cdr3_aa: CATSEALAGGRNEQFF; cdr3_nt: TGTGCCACCAGTGAAGCTCTAGCGGGGGGGCGCAATGAGCAGTTCTTC
clone_size: -; j_call: TRBJ2-7; v_call: TRBV5-1; d_call: TRBD2; cdr3_aa: CASSLGGLAVYEQYF; cdr3_nt: TGCGCCAGCAGCTTGGGGGGACTAGCGGTCTACGAGCAGTACTTC
clone_size: -; j_call: TRBJ1-2; v_call: TRBV7-9; d_call: -; cdr3_aa: CASSLAPMGADGYTF; cdr3_nt: TGTGCCAGCAGCTTAGCCCCCATGGGGGCGGATGGCTACACCTTC